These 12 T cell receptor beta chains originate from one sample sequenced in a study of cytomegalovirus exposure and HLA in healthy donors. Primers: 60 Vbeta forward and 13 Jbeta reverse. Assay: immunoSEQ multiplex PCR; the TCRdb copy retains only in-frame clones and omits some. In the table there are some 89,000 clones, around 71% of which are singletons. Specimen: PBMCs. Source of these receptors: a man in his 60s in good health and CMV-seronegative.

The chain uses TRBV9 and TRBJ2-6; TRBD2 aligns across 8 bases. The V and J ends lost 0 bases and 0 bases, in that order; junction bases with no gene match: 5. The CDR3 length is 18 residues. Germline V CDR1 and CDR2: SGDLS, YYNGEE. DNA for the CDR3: TGTGCCAGCAGCGTAGCCCTTAGCGGGACCTCTGGGGCCAACGTCCTGACTTTC. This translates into CASSVALSGTSGANVLTF.

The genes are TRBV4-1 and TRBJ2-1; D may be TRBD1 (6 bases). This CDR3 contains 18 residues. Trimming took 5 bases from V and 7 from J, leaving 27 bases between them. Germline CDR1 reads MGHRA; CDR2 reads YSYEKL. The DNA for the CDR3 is TGCGCCAGCAGCAGCCAAGATTTGGCGACAGGTTGGTTTAATGAGCAGTTCTTC. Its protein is CASSSQDLATGWFNEQFF.

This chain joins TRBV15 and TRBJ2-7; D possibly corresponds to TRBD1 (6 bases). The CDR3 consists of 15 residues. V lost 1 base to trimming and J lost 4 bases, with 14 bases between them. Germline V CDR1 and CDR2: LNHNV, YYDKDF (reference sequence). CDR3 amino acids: CATSRVLGARYEQYF. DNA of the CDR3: TGTGCCACCAGCAGAGTATTGGGGGCGCGTTACGAGCAGTACTTC. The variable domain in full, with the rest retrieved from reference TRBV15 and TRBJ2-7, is DAMVIQNPRYQVTQFGKPVTLSCSQTLNHNVMYWYQQKSSQAPKLLFHYYDKDFNNEADTPDNFQSRRPNTSFCFLDIRSPGLGDTAMYLCATSRVLGARYEQYFGPGTRLTVT.

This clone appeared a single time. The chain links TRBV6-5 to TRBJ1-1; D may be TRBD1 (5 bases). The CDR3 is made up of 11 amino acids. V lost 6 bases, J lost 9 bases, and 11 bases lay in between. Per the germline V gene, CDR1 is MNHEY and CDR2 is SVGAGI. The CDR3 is CASSRAEKAFF. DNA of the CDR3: TGTGCCAGCAGCAGGGCAGAGAAAGCTTTCTTT.

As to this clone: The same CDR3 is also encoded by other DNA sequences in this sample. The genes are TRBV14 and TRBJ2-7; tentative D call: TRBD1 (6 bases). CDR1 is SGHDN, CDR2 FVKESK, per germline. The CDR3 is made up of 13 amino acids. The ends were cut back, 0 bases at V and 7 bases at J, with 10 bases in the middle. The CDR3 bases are TGTGCCAGCAGCCAAGATCTAAGGGGGGAGCAGTACTTC. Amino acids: CASSQDLRGEQYF.

The CDR3 region has the DNA TGCGCCAGCAGCACAGCAGGCAGTCCCGGGGAGCTGTTTTTT. Translating gives CASSTAGSPGELFF. The J gene is TRBJ2-2, the V gene TRBV5-1; D unresolved. Germline-derived CDR1 and CDR2 are SGHRS and YFSETQ. V gave up 4 bases and J gave up 6 bases, with 13 bases separating them. The CDR3 runs 14 residues.

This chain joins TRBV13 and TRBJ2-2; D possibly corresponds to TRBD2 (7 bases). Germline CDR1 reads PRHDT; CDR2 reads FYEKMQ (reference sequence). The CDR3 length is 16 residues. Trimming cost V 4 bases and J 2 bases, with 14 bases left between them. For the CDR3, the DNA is TGTGCCAGCAGCTCCTCGCGGGGGCCCAACACCGGGGAGCTGTTTTTT. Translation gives CASSSSRGPNTGELFF.

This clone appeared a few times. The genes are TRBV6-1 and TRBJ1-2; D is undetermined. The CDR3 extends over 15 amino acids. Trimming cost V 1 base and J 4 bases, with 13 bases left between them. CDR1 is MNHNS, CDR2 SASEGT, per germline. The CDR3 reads CASSEVYGDLYGYTF. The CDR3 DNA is TGTGCCAGCAGTGAAGTTTACGGAGACCTCTATGGCTACACCTTC.

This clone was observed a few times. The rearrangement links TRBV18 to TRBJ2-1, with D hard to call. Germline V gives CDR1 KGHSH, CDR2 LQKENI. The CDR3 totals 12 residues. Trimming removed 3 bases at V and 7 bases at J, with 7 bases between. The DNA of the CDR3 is TGTGCCAGCTCACCCACGGAGAATGAGCAGTTCTTC. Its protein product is CASSPTENEQFF.

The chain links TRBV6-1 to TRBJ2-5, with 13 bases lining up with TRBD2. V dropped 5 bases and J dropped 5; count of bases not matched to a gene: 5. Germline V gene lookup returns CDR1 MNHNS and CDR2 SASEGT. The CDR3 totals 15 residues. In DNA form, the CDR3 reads TGTGCCAGCAGTAGGACTAGCGGGAGCCCGGAGACCCAGTACTTC. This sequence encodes CASSRTSGSPETQYF.

The CDR3 protein is CASTEGNTEAFF. CDR3 in DNA: TGTGCCAGTACCGAGGGCAACACTGAAGCTTTCTTT. This chain uses TRBV19 with TRBJ1-1; no definite D call. Germline V gene lookup returns CDR1 LNHDA and CDR2 SQIVND (reference sequence). Trimming shortened V by 7 bases and J by 2 bases, and 8 bases separated the two germline ends. The CDR3 covers 12 residues.

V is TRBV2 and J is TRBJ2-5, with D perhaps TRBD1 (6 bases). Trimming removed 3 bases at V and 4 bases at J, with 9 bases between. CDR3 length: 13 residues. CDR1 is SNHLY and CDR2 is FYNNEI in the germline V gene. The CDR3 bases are TGTGCCAGCAGTGAGGGGGCCGGAGAGACCCAGTACTTC. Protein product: CASSEGAGETQYF.